The 28 T cell receptor beta chains in this list originate from one sample, sequenced in a study of tumor-infiltrating lymphocytes in primary liver carcinoma. RNA and DNA were co-extracted from about 19-30 mg of unsorted bulk tissue. A constant-region primer primed TCR beta cDNA synthesis from about 550 ng of total RNA. Researchers made the TCR beta libraries by running three nested multiplex PCR rounds with slightly modified ARM-PCR. Running 10 cycles apiece, the first two PCR rounds relied on TRBV1-TRBV30 forward primers together with a C-beta reverse primer. TCRdb reprocessed the multiplex PCR reads with MiXCR, giving one entry per CDR3 protein. The sample gives tens of thousands of distinct CDR3 sequences, roughly 74% of which show up once; 37% is in the top ten. The sample taken for sequencing was tumor-adjacent normal liver tissue. The receptors stem from a man in his forties with primary liver carcinoma and hepatitis B virus infection.

Details on this clonotype: Its ends do not fully match the called genes, so a read error is possible. This chain joins TRBV7-8 and TRBJ2-6; D ambiguous. The CDR3 spans 14 residues. Germline V gene sequence: CDR1 SGHVS, CDR2 FQNEAQ. CDR3 DNA sequence: TGTGCCACCTACTCTGTGTCAAGCGCCAACGTCATGACTTTC. Its protein is CATYSVSSANVMTF.

The gene calls are TRBV7-8 and TRBJ2-5; TRBD2 matches 7 bases. With V trimmed by 7 bases and J by 4 bases, 15 bases remained unmatched. The germline V gene encodes CDR1 SGHVS and CDR2 FQNEAQ. The CDR3 loop spans 16 amino acids. CDR3 nucleotide sequence: TGTGCCAGCAACGTACTAGCGAGGGGAATGGGAGAGACCCAGTACTTC. This codes for CASNVLARGMGETQYF. Supplemented by reference TRBV7-8 and TRBJ2-5, the full variable domain reads GAGVSQSPRYKVAKRGQDVALRCDPISGHVSLFWYQQALGQGPEFLTYFQNEAQLDKSGLPSDRFFAERPEGSVSTLKIQRTQQEDSAVYLCASNVLARGMGETQYFGPGTRLLVL.

Points on this clonotype: Germline is not matched at one junction end, which may reflect a read error. The rearrangement joins TRBV6-1 to TRBJ2-5, with D possibly matching TRBD2 (7 bases). This CDR3 is built from 14 residues. The germline gives CDR1 MNHNS, CDR2 SASEGT. The CDR3 loop is CASSEEGGWEAQYF. In DNA, the CDR3 is TGTGCCAGCAGTGAAGAGGGGGGGTGGGAGGCCCAGTATTTC.

J is TRBJ2-1 and V is TRBV5-5; TRBD2 is a possible D gene (6 bases). The CDR3 loop spans 17 amino acids. The germline V and J ends were trimmed by 5 bases and 7 bases, with 25 bases remaining between them. Germline CDR1 is SGHKS and CDR2 is YYEKEE (reference sequence). CDR3 coding DNA: TGTGCCAGCAGGCGGGCTCTAGGCCTAGCGCGAGAAAATGAGCAGTTCTTC. It is translated as CASRRALGLARENEQFF.

This clonotype is deemed medium-sized. The chain uses TRBV6-6 and TRBJ2-3; D unclear. The germline CDR1 and CDR2 sequences are MNHNY and SVGAGI (reference sequence). Trimming left V 6 bases short and J 0 bases short, with 10 bases between. There are 14 residues in the CDR3. The CDR3 nucleotides are TGTGCCAGCAGGCAAGGGTTTAGCACAGATACGCAGTATTTT. This translates into CASRQGFSTDTQYF.

Comment on this clonotype: As the CDR3 is not closed by the conserved phenylalanine or tryptophan, this likely results from a read error. The rearrangement links TRBV29-1 to TRBJ2-1; D may be TRBD1 or TRBD2 (5 bases each). Germline lookup yields CDR1 SQVTM and CDR2 ANQGSEA. The CDR3 totals 11 residues. V gave up 7 bases and J gave up 9 bases, with 13 bases separating them. The CDR3 loop reads CSGGSGTEQFL. The CDR3 nucleotides are TGCAGCGGGGGCTCGGGAACTGAGCAGTTCCTC.

Details on this clonotype: The CDR3 ends on some other residue instead of the conserved phenylalanine or tryptophan, so this is likely a read error. This chain links TRBV28 with TRBJ1-6; possibly TRBD1 for D (5 bases). The CDR3 is made up of 15 amino acids. Germline assignment: CDR1 MDHEN and CDR2 SYDVKM. CDR3 DNA sequence: TGTTCCAGCAACTCACAGGAAGGTTATAATTCACCCCTCCACATT. Its protein product is CSSNSQEGYNSPLHI.

With regard to this clonotype: A read error may account for a junction end that differs from germline. The chain couples TRBV20-1 to TRBJ2-5, with 9 positions matching TRBD2. The CDR3 runs to 15 residues. CDR1 and CDR2 (germline): DFQATT, SNEGSKA (reference sequence). The CDR3 DNA follows: TGCGGTGCTAGAGATATGACTAGCGGAACAGAGACCCAGTACTTC. Residues: CGARDMTSGTETQYF.

This clonotype was seen once. Sequence at one end of the junction differs from germline and may be a read error. The gene calls are TRBV28 and TRBJ2-1, with D perhaps TRBD1 or TRBD2 (6 bases each). CDR3 size: 14 residues. CDR1 is MDHEN, CDR2 SYDVKM, per germline. CDR3 in amino acids: CTSRPRGPTLEQFF. CDR3 nucleotides: TGTACCAGCAGACCTCGGGGGCCCACCCTTGAGCAGTTCTTC.

In its sample, this clonotype was seen once. The chain has TRBV11-2 and TRBJ2-7; D might be TRBD1 or TRBD2, each matching 5 bases. V lost 5 bases, J lost 7 bases, and 21 bases lay in between. The CDR3 length is 15 residues. CDR1 and CDR2 (germline): SGHAT, FQNNGV. The CDR3 here is CASSLLNLGTDEQYF. The CDR3 nucleotides read TGTGCCAGCAGCCTACTGAATCTGGGGACGGATGAGCAGTACTTC.

About this clonotype itself: Sequence at one end of the junction differs from germline and may be a read error. The chain carries TRBV12-3 or TRBV12-4 and TRBJ2-1; possibly TRBD2 for D (6 bases). CDR3 length equals 16 residues. As DNA, the CDR3 is TGCGCCGGTGGGGCTAGCGTCCATAGCTCCTACAATGAGCAGTTCTTC. As protein: CAGGASVHSSYNEQFF.

This clonotype was observed a few times. The junction departs from the called germline gene at one end, perhaps through a read error. The DNA for the CDR3 is TGTGCCAGCAGTTACGTGGGTGAGCAGTCCTTC. Its protein product is CASSYVGEQSF. J is TRBJ2-1 and V is TRBV6-5; no clear D. The CDR3 is 11 residues long. Germline CDR1 reads MNHEY; CDR2 reads SVGAGI.

As regards this clonotype: The junction and the germline gene differ at one end; a read error may be behind it. The chain is built from TRBV29-1 and TRBJ2-1, with a tentative D call TRBD1 (6 bases). The V gene's germline CDR1 is SQVTM and CDR2 ANQGSEA. CDR3 length: 13 amino acids. The CDR3 loop reads CSVRLRGYNEQFF. CDR3 DNA sequence: TGTAGCGTGCGACTAAGGGGGTACAATGAGCAGTTCTTC.

This CDR3 reads CASSEGTGGGNVYEQYF. The CDR3 nucleotides are TGTGCCAGCAGTGAAGGGACCGGCGGGGGTAACGTGTATGAGCAGTACTTC. The rearrangement uses TRBV6-1 and TRBJ2-7; TRBD2 agrees at 7 bases. The germline gives CDR1 MNHNS, CDR2 SASEGT. CDR3 length: 17 amino acids. Trimming took 1 base from V and 7 from J; bases not matched to a gene: 16.

In its sample, this clonotype was seen many times. The chain links TRBV28 to TRBJ2-3; no firm D call. The V gene lost 6 bases and the J gene lost 2 bases, with 6 bases spanning the gap. The CDR3 sequence is 12 residues long. From germline, CDR1 is MDHEN and CDR2 SYDVKM. As DNA, the CDR3 is TGTGCCAGCAGGGCCGACACAGATACGCAGTATTTT. Its translation: CASRADTDTQYF.

This chain joins TRBV4-3 and TRBJ2-5; perhaps TRBD2 as D (6 bases). The CDR3 runs 14 residues. The V end lost 2 bases, the J end lost 5 bases, and 12 bases lay between the germline ends. The germline CDR1 and CDR2 sequences are LGHNA and YSLEER. Written as DNA, the CDR3 is TGCGCCAGCAGCCAAAACTTGGGGGGTGAGACCCAGTACTTC. It specifies CASSQNLGGETQYF.

Regarding this clonotype: One end of the junction is discordant with germline, which a read error may explain. This chain connects TRBV11-1 to TRBJ2-1, with TRBD2 matching 11 bases. Germline CDR1 SGHAT, CDR2 FQDESV (reference sequence). The CDR3 is 17 residues long. The CDR3 protein is CIGKTSGASRFGNEQFF. The CDR3 nucleotides are TGCATAGGAAAGACTAGCGGGGCCTCACGGTTCGGCAATGAGCAGTTCTTC.

The rearrangement joins TRBV4-2 to TRBJ2-7, with D tentatively TRBD2 (6 bases). In germline, CDR1 is LGHNA, CDR2 YNFKEQ. The germline V and J ends were trimmed by 0 bases and 0 bases, with 9 bases remaining between them. The CDR3 is 15 residues long. The CDR3: CASSQERGNSYEQYF. The CDR3 region has the DNA TGTGCCAGCAGCCAAGAGCGGGGCAACTCCTACGAGCAGTACTTC.

As concerns this clonotype: A read error may account for a junction end that differs from germline. J is TRBJ2-5 and V is TRBV6-1; TRBD2 aligns across 11 bases. This CDR3 has 15 amino acids. Germline V CDR1 and CDR2: MNHNS, SASEGT. The CDR3 coding sequence is TGTGCCAGCAGTGAACAAATTAGCGGGAGGGAGACCCAGTATTTC. Its protein product is CASSEQISGRETQYF.

The J gene is TRBJ2-7, the V gene TRBV7-9; 10 positions agree with TRBD2. V shed 3 bases and J 6 bases; nucleotides not matched to a gene: 23. The CDR3 consists of 20 residues. CDR1 and CDR2 (germline): SEHNR, FQNEAQ (reference sequence). The CDR3 nucleotides read TGTGCCAGCAGCTTCCTTAAACTAGCGGGGAAGAAAATTGTCGGTGGCGAGCAGTACTTC. This encodes CASSFLKLAGKKIVGGEQYF. Supplemented by reference TRBV7-9 and TRBJ2-7, the full variable domain reads DTGVSQNPRHKITKRGQNVTFRCDPISEHNRLYWYRQTLGQGPEFLTYFQNEAQLEKSRLLSDRFSAERPKGSFSTLEIQRTEQGDSAMYLCASSFLKLAGKKIVGGEQYFGPGTRLTVT.

Notes on this clonotype: One end of the junction fails to match germline, which may point to a read error. The chain is built from TRBV5-1 and TRBJ1-2; TRBD1 might be the D (6 bases). Germline V gene data show CDR1 as SGHRS and CDR2 as YFSETQ. This CDR3 contains 16 residues. The CDR3 sequence is CASSLDGGQRHYGYTF. CDR3 coding DNA: TGCGCCAGCAGCTTGGACGGGGGCCAACGCCACTATGGCTACACATTC.

On this clonotype: The junction departs from germline at one end; a sequencing error may be responsible. This rearrangement joins TRBV6-2 or TRBV6-3 to TRBJ2-7, with D perhaps TRBD2 (6 bases). The CDR3 length is 15 residues. CDR1 and CDR2 (germline): MNHEY, SVGEGT. CDR3 bases: TGTGCCAGCAGCACTCCGACTATCGGAGGGTACGAGCAATACTTC. Protein sequence: CASSTPTIGGYEQYF.

This clonotype was counted many times. The gene calls are TRBV28 and TRBJ1-1; D might be TRBD1 (5 bases). This CDR3 spans 11 amino acids. V was shortened by 11 bases and J by 4 bases, with 11 bases between the two germline ends. Germline lookup yields CDR1 MDHEN and CDR2 SYDVKM. The CDR3 spells CASKGPTEAFF. The CDR3, as DNA: TGTGCCTCAAAGGGACCCACTGAAGCTTTCTTT.

Turning to this clonotype: The conserved phenylalanine or tryptophan normally closing the CDR3 is absent here, so this likely arose from a read error. The DNA is omitted, as the CDR3 cannot be located on it reliably, and the CDR3 follows TCRdb's listing. The chain recombines TRBV11-2 with TRBJ2-1; TRBD1 is taken as the D call from the table, unchecked against the DNA. The CDR3 comprises 16 residues, both ends counted. In germline, CDR1 is SGHAT, CDR2 FQNNGV. The CDR3 loop reads CASNFGGGGRFNEQCS.

As for this clonotype: One end of the junction does not line up with germline, which may come from a read error. This rearrangement joins TRBV6-5 to TRBJ2-1; TRBD1 matches at 9 bases. CDR3 length: 17 residues. The germline V gene encodes CDR1 MNHEY and CDR2 SVGAGI. CDR3 amino acids: CASGPRAPGQGLYEQFF. The CDR3 DNA follows: TGTGCCAGCGGCCCGAGGGCACCGGGACAGGGTCTGTATGAACAGTTCTTC.

For this clonotype: This may arise from a read error, as a much more abundant clone is one base away. Since no conserved phenylalanine or tryptophan closes the CDR3, a read error is the likely cause. The chain is built from TRBV28 and TRBJ2-1, with D tentatively TRBD2 (5 bases). The CDR3 contains 14 residues. Between the trimmed V and J ends, which lost 2 bases and 12 bases, there was a span of 17 bases. The germline V gene has CDR1 MDHEN and CDR2 SYDVKM. CDR3 loop: CASSLPQDGVGQFT. The CDR3, as DNA: TGTGCCAGCAGTTTACCCCAGGACGGGGTCGGGCAGTTCACC.

The V call is TRBV5-6, the J call TRBJ2-1; the D gene is possibly TRBD2 (6 bases). Germline CDR1 reads SGHDT; CDR2 reads YYEEEE. With 4 bases removed from V and 4 bases from J, the gap between germline ends came to 24 bases. This CDR3 comprises 18 residues. The CDR3 loop is CASSRELAGVLTYNEQFF. CDR3 DNA sequence: TGTGCCAGCAGCCGGGAACTAGCTGGAGTTTTGACTTACAATGAGCAGTTCTTC.

Concerning this clonotype: At one end the junction does not follow the germline gene, possibly because of a read error. The gene calls are TRBV2 and TRBJ2-1; D is perhaps TRBD2 (5 bases). The CDR3 runs 14 residues. Per the germline V gene, CDR1 is SNHLY and CDR2 is FYNNEI. CDR3 in DNA: TGTGCCAGCAGTGGCTTAGCGTCTTACAGTGAGCAGTTCTTC. Protein: CASSGLASYSEQFF.